This TCR beta chain stems from a study of control samples from healthy donors and cancer patients. The table came from immunoSEQ multiplex PCR; TCRdb's copy has only in-frame clones and leaves some out. The sample holds over 80,000 clones; over 60% are singletons and the top ten take about 10%. Germline assignment: CDR1 SGHTA and CDR2 FQGNSA. Germline trimming cut 5 bases from V and 7 bases from J; bases unmatched to any gene: 9. The CDR3 loop spans 15 amino acids. The receptor's source is a woman under 40 in good health. Sequences were obtained from blood. The V call is TRBV7-2, the J call TRBJ1-5, with 9 bases identical to TRBD1. CDR3: CASSPGGQGSQPQHF. CDR3 nucleotide sequence: TGTGCCAGCAGCCCGGGGGGACAGGGATCCCAGCCCCAGCATTTT.